This T cell receptor (beta chain) was sequenced during a study of cytomegalovirus exposure and HLA in healthy donors. CDR3 size: 17 residues. J was trimmed by 1 base and V by 6 bases; bases with no gene match: 10. Germline loops: CDR1 SGDLS, CDR2 YYNGEE. Remarks on this clone: Its antigen is currently unknown.

General study points: In a later analysis, compared with equally common non-associated chains, HLA-associated beta chains were more expanded. In an earlier analysis, about 87% or about 30%: the productive usage of most TCR beta V segments. Certain sequence variants were highly shared and formed a cluster, and this cluster was likely a sequencing artifact. Most CMV-associated TCR beta chains appeared HLA-restricted in a later analysis.

A multiplex PCR was run with 60 Vbeta primers and 13 Jbeta primers. Measured with immunoSEQ multiplex PCR; TCRdb has only the in-frame clones, and not every one. The sample shows about 93,000 clones, about four fifths of them seen only once. The source is a man aged 25 to 40 in good health and CMV-seronegative. V usage is TRBV9 and J usage is TRBJ2-3; TRBD2 aligns across 11 bases. Sequences were obtained from PBMCs. The CDR3 is CASTHSSGGRRTDTQYF. CDR3 nucleotide sequence: TGTGCCAGCACTCATTCTAGCGGGGGGCGACGCACAGATACGCAGTATTTT.